The rows below give T cell receptor beta chains drawn from one sample of a study of breast tumors, draining lymph nodes, adjacent tissues. TCRdb processed the multiplex PCR reads anew with MiXCR; each CDR3 protein has one entry. The table records thousands of distinct CDR3 sequences, over 40% of them present only once. Sequences were obtained from tumor-adjacent breast tissue. The receptors come from a female donor with breast cancer. Some clones in this sample may be carry-over from other donors' samples. The CDR3 runs from the conserved cysteine through the conserved F or W. The D gene is left open where the match is weak. Where a row states a size, it is once, few, many or the class of an expanded clone; other rows omit it.

j_call: TRBJ2-5
v_call: TRBV7-2
clone_size: many
d_call: TRBD2
cdr3_nt: TGTGCCAGCAGCTTAGGGAGGACTAGCGGGAGTGAGACCCAGTACTTC
cdr3_aa: CASSLGRTSGSETQYF

j_call: TRBJ2-1
v_call: TRBV6-1
clone_size: NA
d_call: TRBD2
cdr3_nt: TGTGCCAGCAGCTCCGGGACTAGTTACAATGAGCAGTTCTTC
cdr3_aa: CASSSGTSYNEQFF

j_call: TRBJ2-2
v_call: TRBV6-2/TRBV6-3
clone_size: once
d_call: TRBD2
cdr3_nt: TGTGCCAGCAGTTACGGTGGGGCTAGCGGAACCGGGGAGCTGTTTTTT
cdr3_aa: CASSYGGASGTGELFF

j_call: TRBJ1-2
v_call: TRBV11-3
clone_size: many
d_call: TRBD1
cdr3_nt: TGTGCCAGCAGCCAAGAGGGACGACAGGGTAACTATGGCTACACCTTC
cdr3_aa: CASSQEGRQGNYGYTF

j_call: TRBJ2-3
v_call: TRBV27
clone_size: many
d_call: NA
cdr3_nt: TGTGCCAGCAGTTTTTCAGGTTCAGATACGCAGTATTTT
cdr3_aa: CASSFSGSDTQYF

j_call: TRBJ2-6
v_call: TRBV15
clone_size: many
d_call: NA
cdr3_nt: TGTGCCACCAGCAGAGGAGGTAGTACCCCTGGGGCCAACGTCCTGACTTTC
cdr3_aa: CATSRGGSTPGANVLTF

j_call: TRBJ1-5
v_call: TRBV2
clone_size: many
d_call: TRBD1
cdr3_nt: TGTGCCATTTCGGACAGGGCGAGCAATCAGCCCCAGCATTTT
cdr3_aa: CAISDRASNQPQHF

j_call: TRBJ1-2
v_call: TRBV7-8
clone_size: medium-sized
d_call: NA
cdr3_nt: TGTGCCAGCAGCTTCAGCGCCAGGGAGAGCTATGGCTACACCTTC
cdr3_aa: CASSFSARESYGYTF

j_call: TRBJ2-7
v_call: TRBV3-1
clone_size: many
d_call: TRBD2
cdr3_nt: TGTGCCAGCAGCCACGGGGGGGAGTACGAGCAGTACTTC
cdr3_aa: CASSHGGEYEQYF

j_call: TRBJ2-5
v_call: TRBV20-1
clone_size: many
d_call: TRBD2
cdr3_nt: TGCAGTGCTAGAGATCTAGGCGGGAGCGGAGAGACCCAGTACTTC
cdr3_aa: CSARDLGGSGETQYF

j_call: TRBJ2-3
v_call: TRBV27
clone_size: NA
d_call: TRBD1
cdr3_nt: TGTGCCAGCAGTGTCTACAGGGGGTGGGAGAGCACAGATACGCAGTATTTT
cdr3_aa: CASSVYRGWESTDTQYF

j_call: TRBJ2-1
v_call: TRBV20-1
clone_size: NA
d_call: NA
cdr3_nt: TGCAGTGCTAGGACTTACAATGAGCAGTTCTTC
cdr3_aa: CSARTYNEQFF

j_call: TRBJ2-7
v_call: TRBV27
clone_size: many
d_call: TRBD2
cdr3_nt: TGTGCCAGCAGTCTAGCGGGAGGAGGTCTACCCTACGAGCAGTACTTC
cdr3_aa: CASSLAGGGLPYEQYF

j_call: TRBJ2-7
v_call: TRBV7-2
clone_size: NA
d_call: NA
cdr3_nt: TGTGCCAGCAGCTCAGGACAGCGCTACGAGCAGTACTTC
cdr3_aa: CASSSGQRYEQYF

j_call: TRBJ2-5
v_call: TRBV6-6
clone_size: NA
d_call: TRBD1
cdr3_nt: TGTGCCAGCAGATCAGGGGGCCGGGGGAGGGAGACCCAGTACTTC
cdr3_aa: CASRSGGRGRETQYF

j_call: TRBJ2-5
v_call: TRBV20-1
clone_size: NA
d_call: TRBD2
cdr3_nt: TGCAGTGCTAGACTAGCGGGAGAGACCCAGTACTTC
cdr3_aa: CSARLAGETQYF

j_call: TRBJ2-1
v_call: TRBV25-1
clone_size: many
d_call: NA
cdr3_nt: TGTGCCAGCAGCGACGCGAGGGCGGGAAGTGAGCAGTTCTTC
cdr3_aa: CASSDARAGSEQFF

j_call: TRBJ2-1
v_call: TRBV19
clone_size: many
d_call: NA
cdr3_nt: TGTGCCAGTAAGGCGTCGGACCTCTACAATGAGCAGTTCTTC
cdr3_aa: CASKASDLYNEQFF

j_call: TRBJ1-5
v_call: TRBV6-1
clone_size: many
d_call: TRBD1
cdr3_nt: TGTGCCAGCAGTGAAGACTGGCAGGGGGGTCAGCCCCAGCATTTT
cdr3_aa: CASSEDWQGGQPQHF

j_call: TRBJ1-2
v_call: TRBV30
clone_size: many
d_call: TRBD1
cdr3_nt: TGTGCCTGGAGTAGGACAGGGAACTATGGCTACACCTTC
cdr3_aa: CAWSRTGNYGYTF

j_call: TRBJ2-1
v_call: TRBV30
clone_size: NA
d_call: TRBD1
cdr3_nt: TGTGCCTGGAGTGAGGGGGCCGGGAATGAGCAGTTCTTC
cdr3_aa: CAWSEGAGNEQFF

j_call: TRBJ1-3
v_call: TRBV27
clone_size: NA
d_call: NA
cdr3_nt: TGTGCCAGCAGTCTCAGCAACCCGGGGGGGAACACCATATATTTT
cdr3_aa: CASSLSNPGGNTIYF

j_call: TRBJ2-5
v_call: TRBV20-1
clone_size: NA
d_call: TRBD2
cdr3_nt: TGCAGTGCTAGAGATTTGAGACTAGCGGGTCCACAAGAGACCCAGTACTTC
cdr3_aa: CSARDLRLAGPQETQYF

j_call: TRBJ1-6
v_call: TRBV12-3/TRBV12-4
clone_size: NA
d_call: NA
cdr3_nt: TGTGACAGCAGGCAAGACAGGTCCAATTCACCCCTCCACTTT
cdr3_aa: CDSRQDRSNSPLHF

j_call: TRBJ2-1
v_call: TRBV28
clone_size: many
d_call: TRBD2
cdr3_nt: TGTGCCAGCGTAGGGAGCGGGAGGGCCAGTAATGAGCAGTTCTTC
cdr3_aa: CASVGSGRASNEQFF

j_call: TRBJ1-5
v_call: TRBV19
clone_size: NA
d_call: NA
cdr3_nt: TGTGCCATCGCCGGGACAACAAATCAGCCCCAGCATTTT
cdr3_aa: CAIAGTTNQPQHF

j_call: TRBJ2-1
v_call: TRBV12-3/TRBV12-4
clone_size: many
d_call: NA
cdr3_nt: TGTGCCACCGGGCCCTCCTCCTACAATGAGCAGTTCTTC
cdr3_aa: CATGPSSYNEQFF

j_call: TRBJ1-5
v_call: TRBV19
clone_size: many
d_call: NA
cdr3_nt: TGTGCCAGTAGTATCTCAGGAGGAGACAATCAGCCCCAGCATTTT
cdr3_aa: CASSISGGDNQPQHF

j_call: TRBJ2-7
v_call: TRBV20-1
clone_size: NA
d_call: TRBD2
cdr3_nt: TGCAGTGCTTCCTCTAGCGGGAGTCTCTACGAGCAGTACTTC
cdr3_aa: CSASSSGSLYEQYF

j_call: TRBJ1-6
v_call: TRBV2
clone_size: medium-sized
d_call: NA
cdr3_nt: TGTGCCAGCAAACAGGATTATAATTCACCCCTCCACTTT
cdr3_aa: CASKQDYNSPLHF

j_call: TRBJ2-3
v_call: TRBV4-1
clone_size: many
d_call: TRBD1
cdr3_nt: TGCGCCAGCAGCCAAGATTTACAGGGGCCAGCGAGCACAGATACGCAGTATTTT
cdr3_aa: CASSQDLQGPASTDTQYF

j_call: TRBJ2-7
v_call: TRBV12-3/TRBV12-4
clone_size: medium-sized
d_call: TRBD2
cdr3_nt: TGTGCCAGCAGTCCATCCCGTAGTAGCGGGAGATCCTACGAGCAGTACTTC
cdr3_aa: CASSPSRSSGRSYEQYF

j_call: TRBJ1-1
v_call: TRBV11-1
clone_size: few
d_call: NA
cdr3_nt: TGTGCCAGCGGCTCCAGCAGAGATGCTTTCTTT
cdr3_aa: CASGSSRDAFF

j_call: TRBJ1-5
v_call: TRBV19
clone_size: many
d_call: NA
cdr3_nt: TGTGCCAGTAGTATTGGACGCAAACCCAATCAGCCCCAGCATTTT
cdr3_aa: CASSIGRKPNQPQHF

j_call: TRBJ1-5
v_call: TRBV7-2
clone_size: medium-sized
d_call: NA
cdr3_nt: TGTGCCAGCAGCGATGGGGGAGAGCCCCAGCATTTT
cdr3_aa: CASSDGGEPQHF

j_call: TRBJ2-1
v_call: TRBV6-2/TRBV6-3
clone_size: many
d_call: NA
cdr3_nt: TGTGCCAGCAGTTACTTCCAGCTTTCCTACAATGAGCAGTTCTTC
cdr3_aa: CASSYFQLSYNEQFF

j_call: TRBJ2-7
v_call: TRBV27
clone_size: medium-sized
d_call: TRBD1
cdr3_nt: TGTGCCAGCAGCCCATCTACAGGGGGCATCACCTACGAGCAGTACTTC
cdr3_aa: CASSPSTGGITYEQYF

j_call: TRBJ2-1
v_call: TRBV20-1
clone_size: medium-sized
d_call: NA
cdr3_nt: TGCAGTGCTAGAAGGCTTTACAATGAGCAGTTCTTC
cdr3_aa: CSARRLYNEQFF

j_call: TRBJ1-4
v_call: TRBV20-1
clone_size: many
d_call: NA
cdr3_nt: TGCAGTGCTAGTGCTCCGGAGGGTGAAAAACTGTTTTTT
cdr3_aa: CSASAPEGEKLFF

j_call: TRBJ2-2
v_call: TRBV13
clone_size: many
d_call: TRBD1
cdr3_nt: TGTGCCAGCAGCATAGCAGGGGGAAGCACCGGGGAGCTGTTTTTT
cdr3_aa: CASSIAGGSTGELFF

j_call: TRBJ2-5
v_call: TRBV7-8
clone_size: medium-sized
d_call: TRBD1
cdr3_nt: TGTGCCAGCAGCTTAGCGGGACAGGGGTCCAGAGAGACCCAGTACTTC
cdr3_aa: CASSLAGQGSRETQYF

j_call: TRBJ2-3
v_call: TRBV20-1
clone_size: many
d_call: TRBD2
cdr3_nt: TGCAGTGCCCGGGCCCTAGTGCGGGGGACAGATACGCAGTATTTT
cdr3_aa: CSARALVRGTDTQYF

j_call: TRBJ2-2
v_call: TRBV30
clone_size: many
d_call: TRBD1
cdr3_nt: TGTGCCTGTCCACAGGGGGCGGGCACCGGGGAGCTGTTTTTT
cdr3_aa: CACPQGAGTGELFF

j_call: TRBJ2-3
v_call: TRBV6-4
clone_size: many
d_call: NA
cdr3_nt: TGTGCCAGCAGTGACGGGAGCACAGATACGCAGTATTTT
cdr3_aa: CASSDGSTDTQYF

j_call: TRBJ1-3
v_call: TRBV6-2/TRBV6-3
clone_size: medium-sized
d_call: NA
cdr3_nt: TGTGCCAGCAGCCGGGACAAACCCGGGGTCGGAAACACCATATATTTT
cdr3_aa: CASSRDKPGVGNTIYF

j_call: TRBJ1-6
v_call: TRBV20-1
clone_size: medium-sized
d_call: TRBD1
cdr3_nt: TGCAGTGCTAAACAGGGGTATGGAATCGGCTCACCCCTCCACTTT
cdr3_aa: CSAKQGYGIGSPLHF

j_call: TRBJ1-2
v_call: TRBV5-6
clone_size: NA
d_call: NA
cdr3_nt: TGTGCCAGCAGCTTGGGCTATGGCTACACCTTC
cdr3_aa: CASSLGYGYTF

j_call: TRBJ2-3
v_call: TRBV10-1
clone_size: many
d_call: NA
cdr3_nt: TGCGCCAGCAGTGAGTCGGCGGAGAGCACAGATACGCAGTATTTT
cdr3_aa: CASSESAESTDTQYF

j_call: TRBJ2-7
v_call: TRBV6-5
clone_size: NA
d_call: NA
cdr3_nt: TGTGCCAGCAGTTACAAACTAGTGCCAACCTACGAGCAGTACTTC
cdr3_aa: CASSYKLVPTYEQYF

j_call: TRBJ1-2
v_call: TRBV5-5
clone_size: NA
d_call: TRBD1
cdr3_nt: TGTGCCAGCAGCTCTACACCCACGGACAGGGCTCATGGCTACACCTTC
cdr3_aa: CASSSTPTDRAHGYTF

j_call: TRBJ2-3
v_call: TRBV4-1
clone_size: NA
d_call: NA
cdr3_nt: TGCGCCAGCAGCGGGGATGGAGAAGATACGCAGTATTTT
cdr3_aa: CASSGDGEDTQYF

j_call: TRBJ2-7
v_call: TRBV28
clone_size: many
d_call: TRBD2
cdr3_nt: TGTGCCAGCAGTTCCCCCTTGGCGGGAGTGGGCGAGCAGTACTTC
cdr3_aa: CASSSPLAGVGEQYF

j_call: TRBJ1-5
v_call: TRBV28
clone_size: NA
d_call: NA
cdr3_nt: TGTGCCAGCAGTTCTGGATCTAGCAATCAGCCCCAGCATTTT
cdr3_aa: CASSSGSSNQPQHF

j_call: TRBJ2-2
v_call: TRBV5-1
clone_size: many
d_call: NA
cdr3_nt: TGCGCCAGCAGCTTGGCCGGTCTCGGGAGAGGCACCGGGGAGCTGTTTTTT
cdr3_aa: CASSLAGLGRGTGELFF